This T cell receptor (beta chain) derives from a study of control samples from healthy donors and cancer patients. Sequenced by immunoSEQ multiplex PCR; TCRdb stores in-frame clones only, minus some. The table shows about 120,000 clones, with more than 75% occurring only once. V lost 3 bases, J lost 4 bases, and 10 bases lay in between. CDR1 and CDR2 (germline): SQVTM, ANQGSEA. The CDR3 consists of 13 residues. Specimen: blood. This TCR derives from a man aged 18 to 29 in good health. The rearrangement uses TRBV29-1 and TRBJ2-1; D is ambiguous. The CDR3 DNA reads TGCAGCGTTGATGAATTTGGGTACAATGAGCAGTTCTTC. This codes for CSVDEFGYNEQFF.